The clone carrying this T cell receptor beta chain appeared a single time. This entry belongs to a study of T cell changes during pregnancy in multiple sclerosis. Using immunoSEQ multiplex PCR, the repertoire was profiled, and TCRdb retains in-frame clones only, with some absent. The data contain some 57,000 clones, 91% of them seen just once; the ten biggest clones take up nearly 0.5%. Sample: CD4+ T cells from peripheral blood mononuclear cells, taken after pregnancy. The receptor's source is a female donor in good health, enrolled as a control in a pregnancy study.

The chain's CDR3 is CASSEAEPGLAGNEQFF. CDR3 in DNA: TGTGCCAGCAGTGAAGCAGAGCCGGGACTAGCGGGCAATGAGCAGTTCTTC. V and J are TRBV2 and TRBJ2-1, with TRBD2 matching over 12 bases. With V trimmed by 0 bases and J by 6 bases, 6 bases remained unmatched. The germline V gene encodes CDR1 SNHLY and CDR2 FYNNEI. This CDR3 comprises 17 residues.